A single sample gave rise to the 17 T cell receptor beta chains below, sequenced in a study of blood T cell repertoires in COVID-19. Profiling relied on immunoSEQ multiplex PCR, and the TCRdb table lists in-frame clones only, not all of them. The sample consists of about 260,000 clones, 88% of them appearing once. Sequencing used peripheral blood. These receptor sequences come from a human donor in a cohort sampled during active COVID-19.

For the CDR3, the DNA is TGTGCCAGCAGCTTAGTAGGGGTCAGCTCCTACGAGCAGTACTTC. Its translation: CASSLVGVSSYEQYF. The chain carries TRBV11-2 and TRBJ2-7; the D gene is possibly TRBD1 (5 bases). Trimming took 1 base from V and 0 from J, leaving 10 bases between them. CDR1 SGHAT and CDR2 FQNNGV come from the germline V gene. The CDR3 is 15 residues long. The variable domain in full, completed from reference TRBV11-2 and TRBJ2-7, reads EAGVAQSPRYKIIEKRQSVAFWCNPISGHATLYWYQQILGQGPKLLIQFQNNGVVDDSQLPKDRFSAERLKGVDSTLKIQPAKLEDSAVYLCASSLVGVSSYEQYFGPGTRLTVT.

V gene TRBV5-1 combines with J gene TRBJ1-1; possibly TRBD1 for D (5 bases). V was cut by 4 bases and J by 1 base, with 11 bases left in between. In germline, CDR1 is SGHRS, CDR2 YFSETQ. The CDR3 sequence is 14 residues long. CDR3 residues: CASSPTGGNTEAFF. For the CDR3, the DNA is TGCGCCAGCAGCCCCACGGGGGGGAACACTGAAGCTTTCTTT.

Turning to this clone: Other DNA sequences of this sample code for an identical CDR3. The rearrangement joins TRBV15 to TRBJ1-2; D is uncertain. The V and J ends lost 0 bases and 4 bases respectively, with 6 bases between them. The CDR3 has 13 amino acids. The germline V gene has CDR1 LNHNV and CDR2 YYDKDF (reference sequence). CDR3 in amino acids: CATSRDRSYGYTF. The CDR3 bases are TGTGCCACCAGCAGAGATCGTAGCTATGGCTACACCTTC.

CDR3 in DNA: TGTGCCAGCAGTTATGACAGTTCCTACGAGCAGTACTTC. It yields the protein CASSYDSSYEQYF. The V and J genes are TRBV6-6 and TRBJ2-7, with a tentative D call TRBD1 (5 bases). Germline V lookup: CDR1 MNHNY, CDR2 SVGAGI (reference sequence). This CDR3 spans 13 amino acids. Between the trimmed V and J ends, which lost 3 bases and 1 base, there was a span of 7 bases.

The chain carries TRBV6-2 or TRBV6-3 and TRBJ1-6, with D hard to call. This CDR3 contains 16 residues. In germline, CDR1 is MNHEY, CDR2 SVGEGT. V lost 1 base and J 8 bases, leaving 15 bases between the germline ends. The CDR3 region is CASSYWARRLDSPLHF. Written as DNA, the CDR3 is TGTGCCAGCAGTTACTGGGCCAGACGGCTCGATTCACCCCTCCACTTT.

The rearrangement links TRBV6-5 to TRBJ2-7; 9 nucleotides align to TRBD2. This CDR3 region has 14 residues. After removal of 5 bases from V and 3 bases from J, the junction contained 5 bases not matched to a gene. Germline V gives CDR1 MNHEY, CDR2 SVGAGI. The DNA of the CDR3 is TGTGCCAGCAGTCCGCTAGCGGGACTCTACGAGCAGTACTTC. Amino acids: CASSPLAGLYEQYF.

The V and J genes are TRBV5-1 and TRBJ2-7; perhaps TRBD1 as D (6 bases). V lost 6 bases to trimming and J lost 2 bases, with 15 bases between them. The germline CDR1 and CDR2 sequences are SGHRS and YFSETQ. This CDR3 has 14 residues. The CDR3 nucleotides read TGCGCCAGCACAAACCGGGACATCCCCTACGAGCAGTACTTC. It yields the protein CASTNRDIPYEQYF.

The chain joins TRBV11-2 to TRBJ2-3; tentatively, D is TRBD2 (6 bases). V lost 4 bases and J lost 4, with 18 bases in between. The CDR3 has 16 residues. Germline lookup yields CDR1 SGHAT and CDR2 FQNNGV. CDR3 in amino acids: CASSSRGGNEADTQYF. The CDR3 nucleotides are TGTGCCAGCAGCTCAAGGGGCGGGAACGAGGCAGATACGCAGTATTTT.

The V call is TRBV5-4, the J call TRBJ2-7; 7 bases agree with TRBD2. V dropped 2 bases and J dropped 2; count of bases not matched to a gene: 7. The V gene's germline CDR1 is SGHNT and CDR2 YYREEE (reference sequence). The CDR3 extends over 15 amino acids. The CDR3 sequence is CASSFFGRLPYEQYF. The DNA for the CDR3 is TGTGCCAGCAGCTTTTTCGGGAGGTTACCCTACGAGCAGTACTTC.

V usage is TRBV4-3 and J usage is TRBJ2-7; D perhaps matches TRBD2 (6 bases). V lost 4 bases and J 6 bases, leaving 13 bases between the germline ends. CDR3 length: 13 amino acids. CDR1 and CDR2 (germline): LGHNA, YSLEER. CDR3 coding DNA: TGCGCCAGCAGCCCAGGGAGGCTCTCCGAGCAGTACTTC. It codes for CASSPGRLSEQYF.

V is TRBV4-3 and J is TRBJ1-3; 7 nucleotides match TRBD1. Looked up from germline, CDR1 is LGHNA and CDR2 is YSLEER. V lost 4 bases, J lost 3 bases, and 6 bases stayed unmatched. The CDR3 is 15 amino acids. CDR3 bases: TGCGCCAGCAGCCCTGACGACAGGGATGGAAACACCATATATTTT. This codes for CASSPDDRDGNTIYF.

The chain combines TRBV5-4 with TRBJ1-4; no clear D. Germline V gene data show CDR1 as SGHNT and CDR2 as YYREEE (reference sequence). V was trimmed by 1 base and J by 8 bases, leaving 9 bases between them. CDR3 length: 13 amino acids. The DNA for the CDR3 is TGTGCCAGCAGCTTGACGGGAGAAGAAAAACTGTTTTTT. Amino acid sequence: CASSLTGEEKLFF. The complete variable domain, with remaining parts taken from reference TRBV5-4 and TRBJ1-4, reads ETGVTQSPTHLIKTRGQQVTLRCSSQSGHNTVSWYQQALGQGPQFIFQYYREEENGRGNFPPRFSGLQFPNYSSELNVNALELDDSALYLCASSLTGEEKLFFGSGTQLSVL.

The count of this clone is one. The chain has TRBV25-1 and TRBJ2-7; TRBD1 agrees at 9 bases. The CDR3 has 16 amino acids. V dropped 2 bases and J dropped 5; count of bases not matched to a gene: 10. Germline lookup yields CDR1 MGHDK and CDR2 SYGVNS. CDR3: CASSEKGGGQGHEQYF. The CDR3 bases are TGTGCCAGCAGTGAAAAGGGTGGGGGACAGGGCCACGAGCAGTACTTC.

This clone has more than one count but fewer than ten. CDR3 nucleotide sequence: TGTGCCAGCAGTTACCTCTACACCGGGGAGCTGTTTTTT. This codes for CASSYLYTGELFF. V is TRBV6-5 and J is TRBJ2-2; the D is unclear. V lost 2 bases and J 3 bases, leaving 4 bases between the germline ends. Germline V gives CDR1 MNHEY, CDR2 SVGAGI. The CDR3 has 13 residues.

The chain recombines TRBV4-1 with TRBJ1-3; D ambiguous. V was shortened by 0 bases and J by 6 bases, with 12 bases between the two germline ends. The CDR3 totals 15 residues. Germline lookup yields CDR1 MGHRA and CDR2 YSYEKL. The CDR3 sequence: CASSQEPTYQNTIYF. Written as DNA, the CDR3 is TGCGCCAGCAGCCAAGAACCAACCTACCAAAACACCATATATTTT.

The gene calls are TRBV5-1 and TRBJ2-3; 11 positions agree with TRBD2. J was trimmed by 0 bases and V by 3 bases; bases with no gene match: 27. The germline gives CDR1 SGHRS, CDR2 YFSETQ. The CDR3 contains 24 residues. CDR3 nucleotide sequence: TGCGCCAGCAGCTATCGAGTGTTGGGGGTCCGGGGACTAGCGGACCTCCTTAGCACAGATACGCAGTATTTT. Translating it yields CASSYRVLGVRGLADLLSTDTQYF.

This clone was counted a single time. V is TRBV5-1 and J is TRBJ2-5; 12 positions match TRBD2. Germline CDR1 SGHRS, CDR2 YFSETQ. The V segment lost 7 bases and the J segment 0 bases; nucleotides outside the gene matches: 4. CDR3 size: 15 residues. Written as DNA, the CDR3 is TGCGCCAGCCGCTGGACTAGCGGGGACCAAGAGACCCAGTACTTC. Translated: CASRWTSGDQETQYF.